The rows below give T cell receptor beta chains drawn from one sample of a study of CD8+ T cells in alopecia areata. Produced via immunoSEQ multiplex PCR; TCRdb's table is partial and in-frame only. The data contain about 110,000 clones, about 50% of them singletons. The specimen was NKG2D-low CD8+ T cells sorted from blood. The receptors were sampled from a human donor with alopecia areata. Both conserved end residues are part of each CDR3. Fields, in order: clone size, J gene, D gene, V gene, CDR3 protein, CDR3 DNA. D genes are given only for firm matches. Size is omitted from some rows. Given values are once, few, many or a class for expanded clones.

>few|TRBJ2-1|-|TRBV29-1
CSVEAALNEQFF
TGCAGCGTTGAGGCCGCTTTAAATGAGCAGTTCTTC
>once|TRBJ2-3|-|TRBV7-9
CASSSSPDTQYF
TGTGCCAGCAGCTCCAGTCCAGATACGCAGTATTTT
>-|TRBJ2-7|-|TRBV4-1
CASSQSELGNEQYF
TGCGCCAGCAGCCAGAGCGAGCTTGGGAACGAGCAGTACTTC
>few|TRBJ2-3|TRBD2|TRBV29-1
CSVEDQAGGSNTQYF
TGCAGCGTTGAAGATCAAGCGGGAGGGTCCAATACGCAGTATTTT
>many|TRBJ2-6|-|TRBV7-2
CASSFGANVLTF
TGTGCCAGCAGCTTCGGGGCCAACGTCCTGACTTTC
>few|TRBJ2-1|-|TRBV28
CASSQSLPLTEQFF
TGTGCCAGCAGCCAGTCCCTCCCTCTAACTGAGCAGTTCTTC
>-|TRBJ1-5|-|TRBV4-1
CASSQEPPPGGQPQHF
TGCGCCAGCAGCCAAGAGCCCCCCCCTGGGGGGCAGCCCCAGCATTTT
>-|TRBJ1-1|TRBD1|TRBV7-6
CASSGDRERGNTEAFF
TGTGCCAGCAGTGGGGACAGGGAAAGAGGAAACACTGAAGCTTTCTTT
>-|TRBJ1-1|-|TRBV28
CASSEAPRGRNTEAFF
TGTGCCAGCAGCGAAGCCCCCCGGGGGAGGAACACTGAAGCTTTCTTT
>once|TRBJ2-1|TRBD2|TRBV9
CASSVSGMTYNEQFF
TGTGCCAGCAGCGTTAGCGGGATGACGTACAATGAGCAGTTCTTC
>few|TRBJ2-4|TRBD1|TRBV6-5
CASSHGTARDIQYF
TGTGCCAGCAGTCACGGGACAGCCCGGGACATTCAGTACTTC
>-|TRBJ2-1|TRBD2|TRBV19
CASSPGLAENEQFF
TGTGCCAGTAGTCCGGGACTAGCAGAGAATGAGCAGTTCTTC
>-|TRBJ2-4|-|TRBV13
CASSTGLNIQYF
TGTGCCAGCAGCACGGGATTAAACATTCAGTACTTC
>many|TRBJ2-2|-|TRBV21-1
CASSKESLDSHTGELFF
TGTGCCAGCAGCAAAGAGAGTCTGGACAGTCACACCGGGGAGCTGTTTTTT
>few|TRBJ2-1|TRBD1|TRBV6-5
CASRSGTGDEQFF
TGTGCCAGCAGGTCCGGCACAGGGGATGAGCAGTTCTTC
>few|TRBJ1-5|-|TRBV28
CASSFANQPQHF
TGTGCCAGCAGTTTCGCCAATCAGCCCCAGCATTTT
>-|TRBJ1-1|-|TRBV29-1
CSVPKNTEAFF
TGCAGCGTGCCAAAGAACACTGAAGCTTTCTTT
>-|TRBJ2-1|-|TRBV19
CASSISPVNEQFF
TGTGCCAGTAGTATCAGCCCCGTCAATGAGCAGTTCTTC
>once|TRBJ1-1|-|TRBV29-1
CSVETGQGSTEAFF
TGCAGCGTTGAGACTGGTCAGGGGAGTACTGAAGCTTTCTTT
>-|TRBJ2-7|TRBD2|TRBV29-1
CSVELAGKDGVYEQYF
TGCAGCGTTGAGTTAGCGGGAAAGGATGGGGTCTACGAGCAGTACTTC
>-|TRBJ2-6|-|TRBV18
CASSPPRSGANVLTF
TGTGCCAGCTCACCACCCCGCTCTGGGGCCAACGTCCTGACTTTC
>-|TRBJ2-3|-|TRBV25-1
CASSEYADLYTDTQYF
TGTGCCAGCAGTGAATACGCGGACTTGTACACAGATACGCAGTATTTT
>-|TRBJ2-7|TRBD2|TRBV6-5
CASSNGGAHNEQYF
TGTGCCAGCAGTAACGGGGGGGCGCACAACGAGCAGTACTTC
>-|TRBJ1-3|-|TRBV29-1
CSVAESGNTIYF
TGCAGCGTTGCAGAATCTGGAAACACCATATATTTT
>-|TRBJ1-5|TRBD1|TRBV7-9
CASSLWPGAPGQGCQPQHF
TGTGCCAGCAGCTTATGGCCCGGTGCTCCGGGACAGGGGTGTCAGCCCCAGCATTTT
>many|TRBJ2-5|-|TRBV28
CASSSLVETQYF
TGTGCCAGCAGCAGCCTGGTCGAGACCCAGTACTTC
>-|TRBJ2-3|TRBD2|TRBV6-5
CASSSGRSTDTQYF
TGTGCCAGCTCAAGCGGGAGAAGCACAGATACGCAGTATTTT
>-|TRBJ2-5|-|TRBV6-6
CASSYIGAAGETQYF
TGTGCCAGCAGTTACATCGGGGCCGCGGGGGAGACCCAGTACTTC
>-|TRBJ1-1|-|TRBV29-1
CSSGGTNTEAFF
TGCAGCTCGGGGGGAACGAACACTGAAGCTTTCTTT
>few|TRBJ2-7|TRBD1|TRBV27
CASSLRRDRGFPYEQYF
TGTGCCAGCAGTTTACGAAGAGACAGGGGGTTCCCGTACGAGCAGTACTTC
>-|TRBJ2-4|TRBD2|TRBV4-2
CASSQDGSGSGRNIQYF
TGTGCCAGCAGCCAAGATGGGAGCGGGAGTGGAAGAAACATTCAGTACTTC
>-|TRBJ2-7|-|TRBV4-2
CASSQEDGSSYEQYF
TGTGCCAGCAGCCAAGAGGACGGAAGCTCCTACGAGCAGTACTTC
>few|TRBJ2-7|-|TRBV29-1
CSVEGQTPYEQYF
TGCAGCGTCGAAGGACAGACCCCCTACGAGCAGTACTTC
>-|TRBJ1-1|-|TRBV29-1
CSAGRENTEAFF
TGCAGCGCCGGACGGGAGAACACTGAAGCTTTCTTT
>-|TRBJ1-2|TRBD1|TRBV7-9
CASSLEGGNYGYTF
TGTGCCAGCAGCTTAGAAGGGGGCAACTATGGCTACACCTTC
>-|TRBJ2-1|TRBD2|TRBV10-3
CAISESSGRQGNEQFF
TGTGCCATCAGTGAGTCCAGCGGGAGGCAAGGCAATGAGCAGTTCTTC
>-|TRBJ2-1|TRBD1|TRBV11-3
CASSLGWTGYNEQFF
TGTGCCAGCAGCTTAGGCTGGACAGGGTACAATGAGCAGTTCTTC
>-|TRBJ1-1|-|TRBV13
CASSSGLSSAFF
TGTGCCAGCAGCTCAGGGTTATCTTCAGCTTTCTTT
>-|TRBJ2-1|-|TRBV27
CASTYSSSYNEQFF
TGTGCCAGCACTTACTCGAGCTCCTACAATGAGCAGTTCTTC
>-|TRBJ2-3|-|TRBV5-4
CASSPRGGTDTQYF
TGTGCCAGCAGCCCCCGAGGGGGGACCGATACGCAGTATTTT
>once|TRBJ2-5|TRBD2|TRBV29-1
CSVEEPSGLAGWGTETQYF
TGCAGCGTTGAAGAACCGTCGGGACTAGCGGGGTGGGGAACAGAGACCCAGTACTTC
>-|TRBJ2-7|-|TRBV15
CATSTGSGDEQYF
TGTGCCACCAGCACTGGGAGTGGCGACGAGCAGTACTTC
>-|TRBJ2-7|-|TRBV6-5
CASGTWEQYF
TGTGCCAGCGGAACCTGGGAGCAGTACTTC
>few|TRBJ2-1|-|TRBV27
CASSYPQGGAGSYNEQFF
TGTGCCAGCAGTTACCCACAGGGGGGGGCGGGCTCCTACAATGAGCAGTTCTTC
>-|TRBJ2-5|TRBD1|TRBV5-1
CASSLPPGQGVLEETQYF
TGCGCCAGCAGCTTGCCCCCTGGACAGGGTGTATTAGAAGAGACCCAGTACTTC
>-|TRBJ2-2|-|TRBV5-1
CASRLSGELFF
TGCGCCAGCAGACTTTCCGGGGAGCTGTTTTTT
>once|TRBJ2-2|-|TRBV6-6
CASSYYRIETGELFF
TGTGCCAGCAGTTATTACCGGATCGAAACCGGGGAGCTGTTTTTT
>few|TRBJ2-1|-|TRBV29-1
CSVFGGQPDTTEQFF
TGCAGCGTCTTTGGTGGGCAGCCTGATACGACTGAGCAGTTCTTC
>-|TRBJ1-1|-|TRBV19
CASSIGNTEAFF
TGTGCCAGTAGTATAGGGAACACTGAAGCTTTCTTT
>few|TRBJ1-2|-|TRBV27
CASSSSVGGGYGYTF
TGTGCCAGCAGCTCCTCGGTAGGGGGAGGCTATGGCTACACCTTC
>once|TRBJ2-7|-|TRBV28
CASSLTTAYEQYF
TGTGCCAGCAGTTTAACGACAGCCTACGAGCAGTACTTC
>few|TRBJ2-7|TRBD1|TRBV7-9
CASSYRDRVGYEQYF
TGTGCCAGCAGCTACCGGGACAGGGTGGGCTACGAGCAGTACTTC
>-|TRBJ2-7|-|TRBV28
CASSLISWHHYEQYF
TGTGCCAGCAGTTTAATCAGTTGGCACCACTACGAGCAGTACTTC
>-|TRBJ1-5|-|TRBV7-9
CASSFGGQPQHF
TGTGCCAGCAGCTTTGGAGGTCAGCCCCAGCATTTT
>-|TRBJ2-4|TRBD2|TRBV9
CASSGQAGGKNIQYF
TGTGCCAGCAGCGGTCAAGCGGGAGGGAAAAACATTCAGTACTTC